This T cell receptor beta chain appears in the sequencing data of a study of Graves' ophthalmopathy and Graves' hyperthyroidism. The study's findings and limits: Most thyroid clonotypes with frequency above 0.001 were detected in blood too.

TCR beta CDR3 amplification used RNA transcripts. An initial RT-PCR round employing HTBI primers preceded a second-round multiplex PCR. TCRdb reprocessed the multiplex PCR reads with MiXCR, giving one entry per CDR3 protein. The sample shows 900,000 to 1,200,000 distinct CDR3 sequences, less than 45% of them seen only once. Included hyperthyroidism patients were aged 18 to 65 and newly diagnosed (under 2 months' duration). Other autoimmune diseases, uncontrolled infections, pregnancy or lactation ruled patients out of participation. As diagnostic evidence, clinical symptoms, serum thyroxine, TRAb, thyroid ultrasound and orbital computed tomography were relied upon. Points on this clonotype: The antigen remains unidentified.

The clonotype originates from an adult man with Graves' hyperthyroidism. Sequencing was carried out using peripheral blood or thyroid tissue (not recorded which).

This chain's CDR3 is CASSDPRGRRAFF. The DNA for the CDR3 is TGTGCCAGCAGTGACCCGAGGGGTCGGCGGGCTTTCTTT. The chain joins TRBV25-1 to TRBJ1-1, with D possibly matching TRBD1 (5 bases). With 3 bases removed from V and 11 bases from J, the gap between germline ends came to 16 bases. Germline-derived CDR1 and CDR2 are MGHDK and SYGVNS. This CDR3 has 13 amino acids.